This T cell receptor (beta chain) was captured in a study of cytomegalovirus exposure and HLA in healthy donors. Study information: Earlier findings included 90 million to 120 million unique TCR beta sequences obtained from 150 million to 200 million T cells.

Germline V gives CDR1 LNHDA, CDR2 SQIVND (reference sequence). This CDR3 is 16 amino acids long. V lost 6 bases, J lost 2 bases, and 3 bases stayed unmatched. Primers: 60 Vbeta forward and 13 Jbeta reverse. Only in-frame clones appear in the TCRdb table, and some are missing; sequencing was by immunoSEQ multiplex PCR. The sample shows about 140,000 clones, over 75% of them seen only once. This receptor was identified in a woman between 45 and 65 years old in good health and CMV-seropositive. This chain connects TRBV19 to TRBJ2-2, with 13 bases fitting TRBD2. The specimen sequenced was PBMCs. CDR3 coding DNA: TGTGCCAGTAGGGGACTAGCGGGACTAAACACCGGGGAGCTGTTTTTT. It is translated as CASRGLAGLNTGELFF.